These 8 T cell receptor beta chains were all obtained from the same sample, sequenced in a study of blood T cell repertoires in COVID-19. Repertoires were generated with immunoSEQ multiplex PCR, while TCRdb's copy carries only in-frame clones and drops some. This repertoire shows 98,000 or so clones, just over 85% found once; its top ten account for 10% to 15%. Sequencing was performed on peripheral blood. These receptors all come from a woman aged 55 to 70 in a cohort sampled during active or convalescent COVID-19.

This clone has just one count. The chain has TRBV29-1 and TRBJ2-3, with 7 bases matching TRBD2. This CDR3 has 20 amino acids. Germline V gene data show CDR1 as SQVTM and CDR2 as ANQGSEA. Trimming at V came to 0 bases and at J to 2 bases, leaving 20 bases not matched to a gene. The CDR3 loop is CSVEDRFGVQPGGTTDTQYF. The CDR3 DNA sequence: TGCAGCGTTGAAGATCGTTTTGGGGTGCAGCCCGGGGGGACCACAGATACGCAGTATTTT.

This clone was counted once. The rearrangement links TRBV4-2 to TRBJ2-7, with TRBD2 matching 11 bases. CDR1 is LGHNA and CDR2 is YNFKEQ in the germline V gene. Losses at the gene ends were 4 bases for V and 2 bases for J; bases not matched to a gene: 16. CDR3 length: 19 amino acids. CDR3 nucleotide sequence: TGTGCCAGCAGCCGCTTAGCGGGGGGGCCTGAGAGAGTTGCCTACGAGCAGTACTTC. Translation gives CASSRLAGGPERVAYEQYF.

V and J are TRBV9 and TRBJ2-7; D unresolved. The V and J ends lost 2 bases and 1 base respectively, with 7 bases between them. Looked up from germline, CDR1 is SGDLS and CDR2 is YYNGEE. The CDR3 runs 13 residues. CDR3 nucleotides: TGTGCCAGCAGCGTTAGTCCTTCCTACGAGCAGTACTTC. Its translation: CASSVSPSYEQYF.

V is TRBV6-2 or TRBV6-3 and J is TRBJ2-1, with a possible D match to TRBD2 (5 bases). Germline V CDR1 and CDR2: MNHEY, SVGEGT. Between the trimmed V and J ends, which lost 3 bases and 0 bases, there was a span of 15 bases. CDR3 size: 17 residues. CDR3: CASSYRGFLSSYNEQFF. CDR3 in DNA: TGTGCCAGCAGTTATCGAGGGTTTCTTAGCTCCTACAATGAGCAGTTCTTC.

The chain is built from TRBV5-1 and TRBJ2-1; a weak D match, TRBD2 (5 bases). CDR1 and CDR2 (germline): SGHRS, YFSETQ. V dropped 4 bases and J dropped 7 bases, with 18 bases sitting between them. CDR3 length: 15 residues. The CDR3 nucleotides are TGCGCCAGCAGCCCGGACTCCCCGGCGGTAAATGAGCAGTTCTTC. It yields the protein CASSPDSPAVNEQFF.

The chain employs TRBV3-1 (or the pseudogene TRBV3-2) and TRBJ2-5; D might be TRBD1 (7 bases). This CDR3 is 15 amino acids long. Germline V gene data show CDR1 as LGHDT and CDR2 as YNNKEL (reference sequence). V was shortened by 6 bases and J by 0 bases, with 14 bases between the two germline ends. The CDR3 loop is CASSRGTEYQETQYF. The CDR3 region has the DNA TGTGCCAGCAGTCGCGGGACAGAGTACCAAGAGACCCAGTACTTC.

The chain carries TRBV10-3 and TRBJ1-4; no clear D gene. Trimming removed 11 bases from V and 4 bases from J, with 14 bases in between. Per the germline V gene, CDR1 is ENHRY and CDR2 is SYGVKD. This CDR3 has 13 amino acids. CDR3 region: CASRRGLNEKLFF. CDR3 sequence (DNA): TGTGCCTCGCGGCGGGGTCTTAATGAAAAACTGTTTTTT.

Only one count was recorded for this clone. This chain connects TRBV10-3 to TRBJ1-1; the D gene is possibly TRBD1 (6 bases). The CDR3 is 14 residues long. V was clipped by 2 bases and J by 7 bases, with 14 bases between them. The germline CDR1 and CDR2 sequences are ENHRY and SYGVKD. The CDR3 protein is CAISEPGTILEAFF. CDR3 bases: TGTGCCATCAGTGAGCCCGGGACAATCCTTGAAGCTTTCTTT.